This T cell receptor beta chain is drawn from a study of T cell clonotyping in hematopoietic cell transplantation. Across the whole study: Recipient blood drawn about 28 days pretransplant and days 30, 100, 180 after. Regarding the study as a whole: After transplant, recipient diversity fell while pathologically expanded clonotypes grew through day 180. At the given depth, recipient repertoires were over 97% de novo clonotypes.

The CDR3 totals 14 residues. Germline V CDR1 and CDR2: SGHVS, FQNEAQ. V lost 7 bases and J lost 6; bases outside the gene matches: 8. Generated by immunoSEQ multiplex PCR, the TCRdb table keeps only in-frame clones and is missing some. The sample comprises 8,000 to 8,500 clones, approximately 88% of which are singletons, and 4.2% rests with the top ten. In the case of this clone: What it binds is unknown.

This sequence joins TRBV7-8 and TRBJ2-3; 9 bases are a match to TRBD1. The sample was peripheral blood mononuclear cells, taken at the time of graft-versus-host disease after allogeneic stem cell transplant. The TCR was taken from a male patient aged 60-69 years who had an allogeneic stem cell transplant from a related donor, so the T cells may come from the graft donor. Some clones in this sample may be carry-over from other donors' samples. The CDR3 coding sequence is TGTGCCAGCAAATCCGGGACAGGGACCGATACGCAGTATTTT. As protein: CASKSGTGTDTQYF.